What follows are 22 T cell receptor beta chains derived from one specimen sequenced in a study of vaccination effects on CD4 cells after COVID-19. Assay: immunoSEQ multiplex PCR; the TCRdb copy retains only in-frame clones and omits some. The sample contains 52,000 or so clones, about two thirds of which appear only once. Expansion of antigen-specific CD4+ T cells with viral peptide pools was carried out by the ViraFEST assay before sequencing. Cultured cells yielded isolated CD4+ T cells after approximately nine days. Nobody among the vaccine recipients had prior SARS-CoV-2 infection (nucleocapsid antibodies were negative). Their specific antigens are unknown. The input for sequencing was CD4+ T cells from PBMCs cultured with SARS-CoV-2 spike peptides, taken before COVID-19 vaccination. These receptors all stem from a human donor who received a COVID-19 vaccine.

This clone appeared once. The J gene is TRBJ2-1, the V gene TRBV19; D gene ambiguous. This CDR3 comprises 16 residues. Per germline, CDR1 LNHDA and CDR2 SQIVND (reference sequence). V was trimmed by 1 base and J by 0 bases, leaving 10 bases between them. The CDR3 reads CASSIAPTDSYNEQFF. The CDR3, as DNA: TGTGCCAGTAGTATAGCCCCCACCGACTCCTACAATGAGCAGTTCTTC. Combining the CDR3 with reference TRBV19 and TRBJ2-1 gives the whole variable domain DGGITQSPKYLFRKEGQNVTLSCEQNLNHDAMYWYRQDPGQGLRLIYYSQIVNDFQKGDIAEGYSVSREKKESFPLTVTSAQKNPTAFYLCASSIAPTDSYNEQFFGPGTRLTVL.

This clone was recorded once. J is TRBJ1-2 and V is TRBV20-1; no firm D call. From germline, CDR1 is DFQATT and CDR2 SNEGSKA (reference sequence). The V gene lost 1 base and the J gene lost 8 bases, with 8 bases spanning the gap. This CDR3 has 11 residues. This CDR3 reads CSARAGRGYTF. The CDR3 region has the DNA TGCAGTGCTAGAGCCGGAAGGGGCTACACCTTC.

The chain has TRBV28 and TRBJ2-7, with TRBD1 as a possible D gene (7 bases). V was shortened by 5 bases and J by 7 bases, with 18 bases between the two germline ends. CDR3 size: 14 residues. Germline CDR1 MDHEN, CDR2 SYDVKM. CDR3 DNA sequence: TGTGCCAGCAGTGGGGGGACAGCCTTACGAGAGCAGTACTTC. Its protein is CASSGGTALREQYF.

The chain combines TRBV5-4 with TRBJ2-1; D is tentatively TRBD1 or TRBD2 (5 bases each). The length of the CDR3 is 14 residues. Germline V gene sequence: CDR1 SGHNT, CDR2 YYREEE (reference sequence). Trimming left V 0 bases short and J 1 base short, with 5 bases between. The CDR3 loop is CASSLGGSYNEQFF. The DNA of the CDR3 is TGTGCCAGCAGCTTGGGGGGGTCCTACAATGAGCAGTTCTTC.

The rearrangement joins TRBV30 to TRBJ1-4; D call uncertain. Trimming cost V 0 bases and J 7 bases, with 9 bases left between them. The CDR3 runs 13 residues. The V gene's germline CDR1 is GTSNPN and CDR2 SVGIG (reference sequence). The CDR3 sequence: CAWSVWTGEKLFF. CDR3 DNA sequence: TGTGCCTGGAGTGTTTGGACGGGTGAAAAACTGTTTTTT.

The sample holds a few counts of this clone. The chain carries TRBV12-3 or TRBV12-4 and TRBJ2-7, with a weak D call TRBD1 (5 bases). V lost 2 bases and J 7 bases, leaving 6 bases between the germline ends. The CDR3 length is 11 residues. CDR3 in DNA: TGTGCCAGCAGTTTAAGGGGTGAGCAGTACTTC. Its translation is CASSLRGEQYF.

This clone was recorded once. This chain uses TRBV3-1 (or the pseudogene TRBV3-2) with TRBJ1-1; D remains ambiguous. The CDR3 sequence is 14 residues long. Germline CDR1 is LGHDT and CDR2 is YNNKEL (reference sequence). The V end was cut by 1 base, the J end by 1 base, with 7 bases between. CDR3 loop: CASSQVSGNTEAFF. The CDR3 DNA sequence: TGTGCCAGCAGCCAAGTATCTGGGAACACTGAAGCTTTCTTT.

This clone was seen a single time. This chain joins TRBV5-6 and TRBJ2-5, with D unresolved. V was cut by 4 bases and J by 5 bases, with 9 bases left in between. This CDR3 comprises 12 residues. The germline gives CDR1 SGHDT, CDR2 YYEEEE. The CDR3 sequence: CASSRTPETQYF. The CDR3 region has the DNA TGTGCCAGCAGCCGGACCCCGGAGACCCAGTACTTC.

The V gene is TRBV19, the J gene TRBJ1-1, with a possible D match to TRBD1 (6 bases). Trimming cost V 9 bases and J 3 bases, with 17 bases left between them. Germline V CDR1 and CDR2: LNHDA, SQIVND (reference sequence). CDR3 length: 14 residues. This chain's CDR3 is CASSPWGADTEAFF. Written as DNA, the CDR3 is TGTGCCAGCTCCCCGTGGGGGGCAGACACTGAAGCTTTCTTT.

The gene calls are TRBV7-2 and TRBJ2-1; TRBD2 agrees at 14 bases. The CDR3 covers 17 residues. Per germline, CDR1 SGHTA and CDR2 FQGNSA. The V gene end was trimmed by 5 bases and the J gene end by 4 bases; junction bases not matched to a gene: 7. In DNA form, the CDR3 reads TGTGCCAGCAGCCCGTCCGGGACTAGCGGGGGATACAATGAGCAGTTCTTC. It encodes CASSPSGTSGGYNEQFF.

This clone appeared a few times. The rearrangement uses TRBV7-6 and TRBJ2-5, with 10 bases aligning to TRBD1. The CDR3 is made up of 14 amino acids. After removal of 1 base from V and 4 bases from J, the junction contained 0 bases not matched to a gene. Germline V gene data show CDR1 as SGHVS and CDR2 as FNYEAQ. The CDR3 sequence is CASSLGTGGETQYF. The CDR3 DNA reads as TGTGCCAGCAGCTTAGGGACAGGGGGAGAGACCCAGTACTTC.

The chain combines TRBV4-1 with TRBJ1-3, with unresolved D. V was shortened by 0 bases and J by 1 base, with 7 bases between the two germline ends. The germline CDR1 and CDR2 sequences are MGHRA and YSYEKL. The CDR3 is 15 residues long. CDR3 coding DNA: TGCGCCAGCAGCCAAGATCAAGGTTCTGGAAACACCATATATTTT. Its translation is CASSQDQGSGNTIYF.

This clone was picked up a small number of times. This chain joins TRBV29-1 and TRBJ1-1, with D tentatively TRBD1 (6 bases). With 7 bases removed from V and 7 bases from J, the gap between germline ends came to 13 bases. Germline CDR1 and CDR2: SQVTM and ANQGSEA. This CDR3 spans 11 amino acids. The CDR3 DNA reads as TGCAGCGGGACAGCGATCTATGAAGCTTTCTTT. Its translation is CSGTAIYEAFF.

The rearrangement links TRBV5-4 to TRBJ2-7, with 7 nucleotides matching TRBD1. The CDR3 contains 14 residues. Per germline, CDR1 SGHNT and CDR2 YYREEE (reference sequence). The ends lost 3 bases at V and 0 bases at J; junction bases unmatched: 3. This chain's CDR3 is CASSWGTDSYEQYF. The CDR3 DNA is TGTGCCAGCAGCTGGGGGACAGACTCCTACGAGCAGTACTTC.

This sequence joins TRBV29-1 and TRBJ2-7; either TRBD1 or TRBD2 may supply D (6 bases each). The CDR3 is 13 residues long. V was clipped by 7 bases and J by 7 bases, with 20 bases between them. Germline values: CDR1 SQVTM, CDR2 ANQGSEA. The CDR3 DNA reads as TGCAGCGCGGGGGATTACAGGGCTGGGGAGCAGTACTTC. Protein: CSAGDYRAGEQYF.

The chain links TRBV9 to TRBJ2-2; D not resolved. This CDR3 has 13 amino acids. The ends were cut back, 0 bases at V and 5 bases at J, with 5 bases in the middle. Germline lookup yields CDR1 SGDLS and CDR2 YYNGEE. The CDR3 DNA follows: TGTGCCAGCAGCGTAGTGGCTACCGGGGAGCTGTTTTTT. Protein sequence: CASSVVATGELFF.

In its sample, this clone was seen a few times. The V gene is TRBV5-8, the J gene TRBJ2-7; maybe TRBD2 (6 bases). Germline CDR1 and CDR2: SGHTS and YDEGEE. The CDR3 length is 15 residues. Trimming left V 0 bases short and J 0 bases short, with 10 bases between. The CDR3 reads CASSLVGGSSYEQYF. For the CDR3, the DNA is TGTGCCAGCAGCTTGGTCGGGGGATCCTCCTACGAGCAGTACTTC.

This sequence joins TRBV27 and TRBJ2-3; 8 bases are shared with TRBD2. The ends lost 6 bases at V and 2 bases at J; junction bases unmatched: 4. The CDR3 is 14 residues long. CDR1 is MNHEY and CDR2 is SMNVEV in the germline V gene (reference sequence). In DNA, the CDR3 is TGTGCCAGCAGGCTAGCGGGCTTCACAGATACGCAGTATTTT. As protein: CASRLAGFTDTQYF.

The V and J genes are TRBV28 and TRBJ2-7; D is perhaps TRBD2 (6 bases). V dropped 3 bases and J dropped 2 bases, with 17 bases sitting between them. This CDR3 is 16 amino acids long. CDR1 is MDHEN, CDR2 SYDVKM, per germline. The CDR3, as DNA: TGTGCCAGCAGTTTTCCCCCGGGACGGACTACCTACGAGCAGTACTTC. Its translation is CASSFPPGRTTYEQYF. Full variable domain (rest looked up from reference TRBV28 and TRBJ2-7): DVKVTQSSRYLVKRTGEKVFLECVQDMDHENMFWYRQDPGLGLRLIYFSYDVKMKEKGDIPEGYSVSREKKERFSLILESASTNQTSMYLCASSFPPGRTTYEQYFGPGTRLTVT.

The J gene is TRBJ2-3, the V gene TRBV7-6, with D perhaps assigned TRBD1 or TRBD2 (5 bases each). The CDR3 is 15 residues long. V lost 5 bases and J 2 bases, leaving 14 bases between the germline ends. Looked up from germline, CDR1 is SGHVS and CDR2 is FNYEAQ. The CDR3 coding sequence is TGTGCCAGCAGCAACCGGGACGGGTTCACAGATACGCAGTATTTT. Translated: CASSNRDGFTDTQYF.

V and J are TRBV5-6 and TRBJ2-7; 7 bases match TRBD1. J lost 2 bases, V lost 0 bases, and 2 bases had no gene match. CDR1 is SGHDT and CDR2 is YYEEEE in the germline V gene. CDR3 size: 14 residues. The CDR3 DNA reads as TGTGCCAGCAGCTTGGGAGGGACAGCCTACGAGCAGTACTTC. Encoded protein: CASSLGGTAYEQYF.

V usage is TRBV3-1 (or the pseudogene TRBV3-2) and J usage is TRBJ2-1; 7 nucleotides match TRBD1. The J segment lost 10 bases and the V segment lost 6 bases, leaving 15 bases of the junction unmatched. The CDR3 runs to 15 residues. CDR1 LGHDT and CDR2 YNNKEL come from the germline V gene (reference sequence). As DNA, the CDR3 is TGTGCCAGCAGTCCCGAACGACAGGGCTGGGGGGAGCAGTTCTTC. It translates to CASSPERQGWGEQFF.